Presented here are 14 T cell receptor beta chains from one specimen sequenced in a study of cytomegalovirus exposure and HLA in healthy donors. In the PCR, 60 Vbeta and 13 Jbeta primers were used. Here immunoSEQ multiplex PCR was the method, and the copy in TCRdb shows in-frame clones only, minus some. This table holds over 150,000 clones, roughly 84% found once. The sequencing sample was made of PBMCs. These TCRs come from a girl aged 2 to 9 in good health and CMV-seropositive.

The J gene is TRBJ2-7, the V gene TRBV11-1, with 7 nucleotides matching TRBD2. Trimming removed 1 base from V and 2 bases from J; junction bases left unmatched: 8. Germline values: CDR1 SGHAT, CDR2 FQDESV (reference sequence). The CDR3 contains 16 residues. DNA for the CDR3: TGTGCCAGCAGCTTAGTCTCCATCAGCGGGACCTACGAGCAGTACTTC. It codes for CASSLVSISGTYEQYF.

This chain links TRBV19 with TRBJ1-1; 8 bases map to TRBD1. Germline lookup yields CDR1 LNHDA and CDR2 SQIVND (reference sequence). V lost 7 bases to trimming and J lost 2 bases; unmatched junction nucleotides: 6. The CDR3 is 14 amino acids. The CDR3 spells CASTRGQGNTEAFF. CDR3 DNA: TGTGCCAGTACCCGAGGACAGGGCAACACTGAAGCTTTCTTT.

V usage is TRBV6-6 and J usage is TRBJ1-5; D is uncertain. The V and J ends lost 2 bases and 3 bases respectively, with 11 bases between them. Germline CDR1 and CDR2: MNHNY and SVGAGI (reference sequence). CDR3 length: 15 residues. The CDR3 reads CASSYEGGINQPQHF. The DNA of the CDR3 is TGTGCCAGCAGTTACGAGGGTGGGATCAATCAGCCCCAGCATTTT.

As regards this clone: Germline is not matched at one junction end, which may reflect a read error. The rearrangement links TRBV7-7 to TRBJ2-5; 11 bases are a match to TRBD2. This CDR3 comprises 17 residues. CDR1 and CDR2 (germline): SSHAT, FNYEAQ (reference sequence). The CDR3 loop is CASSLGTSGLLRETQYF. DNA of the CDR3: TGTGCTAGCAGCTTAGGGACTAGCGGACTATTGAGGGAGACCCAGTACTTC.

Only a few counts were recorded for this clone. The J gene is TRBJ1-1, the V gene TRBV7-9; possible D gene TRBD1, 5 bases. CDR1 is SEHNR and CDR2 is FQNEAQ in the germline V gene (reference sequence). Trimming pared 1 base from V and 6 bases from J, leaving 18 bases between. CDR3 length: 16 amino acids. In nucleotides, the CDR3 is TGTGCCAGCAGCTTAGATATGGGGCAGGGAAGGCCTGAAGCTTTCTTT. Amino acids: CASSLDMGQGRPEAFF.

V is TRBV10-3 and J is TRBJ2-7; 14 bases map to TRBD2. Per the germline V gene, CDR1 is ENHRY and CDR2 is SYGVKD. V shed 6 bases, J shed 2 bases, and the junction held 3 bases outside the gene matches. The CDR3 sequence is 15 residues long. CDR3 DNA sequence: TGTGCCATCAGCGAGGGACTAGCGGGAGCCTACGAGCAGTACTTC. This translates into CAISEGLAGAYEQYF.

The gene calls are TRBV27 and TRBJ1-5; D unresolved. CDR1 MNHEY and CDR2 SMNVEV come from the germline V gene (reference sequence). V dropped 7 bases and J dropped 0 bases, with 19 bases sitting between them. The CDR3 is 17 amino acids. CDR3 nucleotide sequence: TGTGCCAGCAACAAGCGGCCTAGGGAATATAGCAATCAGCCCCAGCATTTT. Translation gives CASNKRPREYSNQPQHF.

This rearrangement joins TRBV6-5 to TRBJ2-1; D may be TRBD2 (5 bases). This CDR3 region has 13 residues. Trimming removed 6 bases from V and 15 bases from J, with 21 bases in between. Germline-derived CDR1 and CDR2 are MNHEY and SVGAGI. The CDR3 is CASRTVSSDSGFF. As DNA, the CDR3 is TGTGCCAGCAGGACCGTTTCTTCGGACTCGGGGTTCTTC.

The chain links TRBV6-1 to TRBJ2-1; TRBD1 agrees at 7 bases. J lost 3 bases, V lost 2 bases, and 19 bases had no gene match. CDR1 is MNHNS, CDR2 SASEGT, per germline. CDR3 size: 20 residues. CDR3 DNA: TGTGCCAGCAGTGAACGACCTCCGAGGCAGGGGACAGCGCGCTACAATGAGCAGTTCTTC. It codes for CASSERPPRQGTARYNEQFF.

The rearrangement links TRBV27 to TRBJ2-1, with 11 bases lining up with TRBD2. CDR1 MNHEY and CDR2 SMNVEV come from the germline V gene (reference sequence). This CDR3 contains 18 residues. With V trimmed by 0 bases and J by 8 bases, 12 bases remained unmatched. This CDR3 reads CASSLSGTSGVIRDEQFF. CDR3 nucleotides: TGTGCCAGCAGTTTATCGGGGACTAGCGGAGTGATCCGGGATGAGCAGTTCTTC.

The chain joins TRBV30 to TRBJ2-3, with a tentative D call TRBD1 (6 bases). The ends were cut back, 5 bases at V and 4 bases at J, with 13 bases in the middle. The length of the CDR3 is 13 residues. Germline CDR1 is GTSNPN and CDR2 is SVGIG (reference sequence). CDR3 DNA: TGTGCCTGGCACAGGGACCTCGCAGATACGCAGTATTTT. It encodes CAWHRDLADTQYF.

This chain links TRBV6-5 with TRBJ1-3; D may be TRBD1 (6 bases). The germline V and J ends were trimmed by 6 bases and 2 bases, with 11 bases remaining between them. The CDR3 extends over 14 amino acids. CDR1 is MNHEY, CDR2 SVGAGI, per germline. The CDR3 coding sequence is TGTGCCAGCAGCCTAACAGGGACTGGAAACACCATATATTTT. It is translated as CASSLTGTGNTIYF.

The V and J genes are TRBV4-2 and TRBJ2-7; TRBD1 aligns across 7 bases. V was pared by 1 base and J by 0 bases, with 18 bases of the junction left unmatched. Looked up from germline, CDR1 is LGHNA and CDR2 is YNFKEQ. This CDR3 is 20 amino acids long. CDR3 amino acids: CASSQVSRTGAFVDSYEQYF. CDR3 DNA sequence: TGTGCCAGCAGCCAAGTTTCTAGGACAGGCGCATTCGTCGACTCCTACGAGCAGTACTTC.

This clone came up a few times. The chain combines TRBV19 with TRBJ1-2; TRBD1 matches at 7 bases. Germline trimming cut 5 bases from V and 7 bases from J; bases unmatched to any gene: 19. CDR3 length: 17 residues. Germline CDR1 reads LNHDA; CDR2 reads SQIVND (reference sequence). The CDR3 nucleotides read TGTGCCAGTAGTTCCCCTGGGACAGCCCTGCTAATTTCTGGCTACACCTTC. Translating it yields CASSSPGTALLISGYTF.